Sequencing of this TCR beta chain was carried out in a study of OX40 agonist ivuxolimab in advanced cancers. Study-wide results and limits: Among the least clonally expanded were partial responders at 0.1-3.0 mg/kg.

Measured with immunoSEQ multiplex PCR; TCRdb has only the in-frame clones, and not every one. The sample has 100,000 to 150,000 clones, 92% seen once. To note about this clone: What it binds is unknown.

Germline V gene lookup returns CDR1 SNHLY and CDR2 FYNNEI. Trimming pared 4 bases from V and 0 bases from J, leaving 9 bases between. The CDR3 is 15 residues long. The chain combines TRBV2 with TRBJ2-2, with D maybe TRBD2 (5 bases). This receptor was taken from an adult with an advanced solid tumor such as melanoma, head and neck, liver or kidney cancer. Specimen: CD4+ or CD8+ T cells sorted from blood, collected in a trial of the OX40 agonist ivuxolimab. CDR3 sequence (DNA): TGTGCCAGCAGTGCCTCTAGCTCGAACACCGGGGAGCTGTTTTTT. Its translation is CASSASSSNTGELFF.